This TCR beta chain came from a study of T cell responses to AZD1222 COVID-19 vaccine listed by TCRdb under 2021. With respect to the entire study: A total of just over 230 trial participants underwent TCR sequencing, of whom 207 received two doses of AZD1222 and about 25 received two doses of the MenACWY control vaccine. Trial participants were enrolled by age into subgroups of 18-55, 56-69 and 70-plus years, and roughly 150, 30 and 60 TCR-sequenced participants, respectively, were included in these subgroups.

The CDR3 regions of human TCRbeta chains were analyzed by immunosequencing. Per the authors' processing: TCRs in the repertoires were compared against a reference library of SARS-CoV-2-specific TCRs that had been generated with the MIRA antigen-specificity platform. Breadth was defined as the fraction of unique TCRs that were SARS-CoV-2-associated. Depth was defined as the fraction of total T cells that were SARS-CoV-2-associated. Using the MIRA data, every spike-specific TCR was mapped to the spike region that the TCR reacted to and assigned to either a CD4 or a CD8 class. Log10-transformed breadth and depth values were compared by one-way ANOVA with Sidak's multiple comparisons tests. TCRdb obtained this table from immuneACCESS and retained in-frame rearrangements with V and J assigned. These tables miss some clones; where compared with another copy, unresolved V genes account for less than half of the shortfall, and the remainder is unexplained. V, J and clone size reflect that table, while D and trimming were determined from the DNA. A total of about 110,000 clones appear in this sample, approximately 89% of them only once. The ten largest clones represent 3.1% of the sample.

The sample's time point, from its label and the paper: baseline before first vaccination. Reading the label with the study, this specimen's treatment or condition is: meningococcal conjugate vaccine given as trial control. Vaccinee samples came from UK trials COV001 and COV002, including a single-blind randomized controlled phase 2/3 trial of AZD1222 (ChAdOx1 nCoV-19) in healthy adults. For TCRbeta chain sequencing, PBMC samples from trial participants were taken at day 0 and at day 28 after the second dose. Note on this clone: It lacks a known antigen. The record has no base qualities; no much larger clone is one base away.

Per the germline V gene, MGHRA is the CDR1 and YSYEKL is the CDR2. The germline V and J ends show losses of 5 bases and 3 bases respectively, and no gene match explains 11 bases of the junction. The CDR3 runs 16 amino acids, cysteine and phenylalanine included. Only the CDR3 part of the read is kept: 48 bases, read in frame from the first base. Overall study results and their limits: Epitopes outside the regions mutated in the B.1.351 and B.1.1.7 variants were reportedly recognized by nearly half of the unique spike-specific TCRs. Participants were mostly white British and included more females than males, and it was suggested by the authors that clonal diversity may have been underestimated. In the small 56-69-year group, the increase in depth fell short of significance, most likely because of low power. Conclusions about previously exposed vaccinees were limited because only five to seven AZD1222 recipients were SARS-CoV-2 seropositive at baseline. After two AZD1222 doses, spike-specific TCR breadth and depth were significantly higher than at day 0 and than in MenACWY recipients. The whole spike protein was spanned by vaccine-associated CD4 TCRs, and dominant responses were seen in regions 160-218 and 743-854. Because no day 14 peak-response samples were available, repertoires were characterized only after the peak T cell response.

The TCR originated in an adult in good health. Specimen: peripheral blood, collected on day 0 of MenACWY control vaccination. The chain is assembled from TRBV4-1 and TRBJ2-7, and TRBD1 matches 9 of the central bases. The bases are TGCGCCAGCAGCGCTCGGGAGACAGGGGGTTTCTACGAGCAGTACTTC. Translation gives CASSARETGGFYEQYF.